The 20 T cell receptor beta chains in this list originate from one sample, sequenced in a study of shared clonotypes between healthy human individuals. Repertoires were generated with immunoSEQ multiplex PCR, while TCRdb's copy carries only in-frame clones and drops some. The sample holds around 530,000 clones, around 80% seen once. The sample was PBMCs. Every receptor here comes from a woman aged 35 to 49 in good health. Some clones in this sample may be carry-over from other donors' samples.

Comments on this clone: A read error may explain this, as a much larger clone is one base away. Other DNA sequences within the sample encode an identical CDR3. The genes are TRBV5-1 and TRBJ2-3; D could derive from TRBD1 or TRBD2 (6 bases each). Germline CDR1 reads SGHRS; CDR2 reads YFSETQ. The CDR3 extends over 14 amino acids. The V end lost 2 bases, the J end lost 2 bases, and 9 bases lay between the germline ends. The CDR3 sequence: CASSFGGPTDTQYF. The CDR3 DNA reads TGCGCCAGCAGCTTTGGGGGGCCCACAGATACGCAGTATTTT.

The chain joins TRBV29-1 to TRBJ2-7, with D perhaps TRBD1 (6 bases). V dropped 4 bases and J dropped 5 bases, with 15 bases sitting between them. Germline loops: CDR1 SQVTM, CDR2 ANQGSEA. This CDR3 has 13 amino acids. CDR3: CSVGGQGGDEQYF. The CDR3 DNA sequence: TGCAGCGTTGGGGGGCAGGGTGGCGACGAGCAGTACTTC.

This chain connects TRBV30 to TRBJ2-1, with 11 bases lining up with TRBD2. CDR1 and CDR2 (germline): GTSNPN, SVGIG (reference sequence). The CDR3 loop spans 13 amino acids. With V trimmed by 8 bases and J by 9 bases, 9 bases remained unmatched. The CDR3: CARSGRAFREQFF. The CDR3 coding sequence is TGTGCCCGTAGCGGGAGGGCCTTTCGTGAGCAGTTCTTC.

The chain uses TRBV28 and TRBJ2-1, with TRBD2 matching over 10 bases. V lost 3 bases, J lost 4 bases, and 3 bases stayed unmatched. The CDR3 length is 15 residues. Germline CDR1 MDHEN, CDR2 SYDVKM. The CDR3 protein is CASSFGTSEYNEQFF. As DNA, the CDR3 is TGTGCCAGCAGTTTTGGGACTAGCGAGTACAATGAGCAGTTCTTC.

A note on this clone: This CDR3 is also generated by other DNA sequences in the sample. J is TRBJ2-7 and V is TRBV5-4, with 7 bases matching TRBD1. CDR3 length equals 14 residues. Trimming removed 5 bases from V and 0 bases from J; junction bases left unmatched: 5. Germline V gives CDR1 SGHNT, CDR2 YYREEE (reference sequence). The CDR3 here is CASSPRTGSYEQYF. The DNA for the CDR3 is TGTGCCAGCAGTCCTCGGACAGGCTCCTACGAGCAGTACTTC.

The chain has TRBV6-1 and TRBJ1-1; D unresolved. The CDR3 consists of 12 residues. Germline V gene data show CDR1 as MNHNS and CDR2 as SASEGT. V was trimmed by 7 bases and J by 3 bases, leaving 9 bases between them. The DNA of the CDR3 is TGTGCCAGCAACCCGGACCACACTGAAGCTTTCTTT. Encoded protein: CASNPDHTEAFF.

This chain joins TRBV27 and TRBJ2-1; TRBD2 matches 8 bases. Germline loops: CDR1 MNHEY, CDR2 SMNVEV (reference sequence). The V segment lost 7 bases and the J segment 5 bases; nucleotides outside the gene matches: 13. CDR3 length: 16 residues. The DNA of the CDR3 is TGTGCCAGCACCCACCTGGGACTAGAGGGCCACAATGAGCAGTTCTTC. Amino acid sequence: CASTHLGLEGHNEQFF.

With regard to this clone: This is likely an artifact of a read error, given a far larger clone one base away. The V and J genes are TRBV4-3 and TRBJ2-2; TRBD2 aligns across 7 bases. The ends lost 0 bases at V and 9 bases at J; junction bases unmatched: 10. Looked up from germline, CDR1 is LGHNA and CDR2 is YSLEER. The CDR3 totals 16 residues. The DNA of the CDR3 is TGCGCCAGCAGCCAAGATACGCTGGGAGGGCCCAGGGAGCTGTTTTTT. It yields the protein CASSQDTLGGPRELFF.

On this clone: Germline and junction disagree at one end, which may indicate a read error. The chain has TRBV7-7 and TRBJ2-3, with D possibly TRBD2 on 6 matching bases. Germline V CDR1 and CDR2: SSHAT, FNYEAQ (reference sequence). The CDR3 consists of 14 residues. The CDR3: CASSPSGGTDTQYF. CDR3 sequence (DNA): TGTGCTAGCAGCCCGTCGGGGGGCACAGATACGCAGTATTTT.

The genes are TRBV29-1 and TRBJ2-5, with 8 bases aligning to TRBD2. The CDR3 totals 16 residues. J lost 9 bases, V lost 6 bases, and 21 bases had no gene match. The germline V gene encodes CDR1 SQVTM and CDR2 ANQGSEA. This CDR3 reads CSVISGSPDFGEAQYF. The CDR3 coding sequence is TGCAGCGTCATCAGCGGGAGTCCCGATTTTGGTGAGGCCCAGTACTTC.

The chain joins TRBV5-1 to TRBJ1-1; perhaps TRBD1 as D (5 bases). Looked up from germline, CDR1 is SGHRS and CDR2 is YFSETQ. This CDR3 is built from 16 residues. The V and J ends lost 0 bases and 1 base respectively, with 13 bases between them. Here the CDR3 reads CASSLGTTPPNTEAFF. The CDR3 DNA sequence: TGCGCCAGCAGCTTGGGGACAACACCCCCGAACACTGAAGCTTTCTTT.

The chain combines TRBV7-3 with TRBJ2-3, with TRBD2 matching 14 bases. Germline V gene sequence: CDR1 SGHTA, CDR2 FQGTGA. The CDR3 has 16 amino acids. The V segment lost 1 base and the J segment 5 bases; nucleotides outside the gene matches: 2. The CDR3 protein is CASSLSGTSGRDTQYF. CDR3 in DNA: TGTGCCAGCAGCTTAAGTGGGACTAGCGGGAGAGATACGCAGTATTTT.

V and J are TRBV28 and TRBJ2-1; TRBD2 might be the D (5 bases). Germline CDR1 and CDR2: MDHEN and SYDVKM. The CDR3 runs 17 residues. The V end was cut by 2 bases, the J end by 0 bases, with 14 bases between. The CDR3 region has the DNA TGTGCCAGCAGTTTAATTTATCCTGGGAGCTCCTACAATGAGCAGTTCTTC. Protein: CASSLIYPGSSYNEQFF.

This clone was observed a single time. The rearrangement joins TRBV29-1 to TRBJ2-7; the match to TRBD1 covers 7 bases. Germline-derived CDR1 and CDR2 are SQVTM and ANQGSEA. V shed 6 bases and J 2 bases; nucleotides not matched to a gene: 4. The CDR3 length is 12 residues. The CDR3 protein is CSVVGQAYEQYF. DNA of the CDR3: TGCAGCGTCGTCGGACAGGCCTACGAGCAGTACTTC.

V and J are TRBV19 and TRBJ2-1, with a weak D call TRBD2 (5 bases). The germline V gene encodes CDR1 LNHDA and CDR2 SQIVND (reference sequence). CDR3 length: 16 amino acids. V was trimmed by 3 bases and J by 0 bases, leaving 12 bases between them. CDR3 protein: CASSMLGRVSYNEQFF. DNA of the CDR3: TGTGCCAGTAGTATGTTAGGGCGGGTCTCCTACAATGAGCAGTTCTTC.

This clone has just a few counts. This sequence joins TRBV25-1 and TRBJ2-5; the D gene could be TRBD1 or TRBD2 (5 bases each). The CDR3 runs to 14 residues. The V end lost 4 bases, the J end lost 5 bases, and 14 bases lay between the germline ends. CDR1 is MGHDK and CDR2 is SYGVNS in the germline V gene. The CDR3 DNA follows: TGTGCCAGCAGTGCCCCGGGGTGGGGGGAGACCCAGTACTTC. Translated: CASSAPGWGETQYF.

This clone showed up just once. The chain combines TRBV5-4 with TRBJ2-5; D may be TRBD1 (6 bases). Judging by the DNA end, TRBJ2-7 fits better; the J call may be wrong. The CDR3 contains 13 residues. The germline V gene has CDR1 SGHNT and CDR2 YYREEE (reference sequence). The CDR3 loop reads CASSWGQTYEQYF. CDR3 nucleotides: TGTGCCAGCAGCTGGGGACAAACCTACGAGCAGTACTTC.

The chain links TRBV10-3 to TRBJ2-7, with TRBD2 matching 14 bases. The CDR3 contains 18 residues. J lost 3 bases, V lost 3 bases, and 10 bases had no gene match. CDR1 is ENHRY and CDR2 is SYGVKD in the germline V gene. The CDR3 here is CAISEIYGTSGSFYEQYF. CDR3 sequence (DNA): TGTGCCATCAGTGAAATTTATGGGACTAGCGGGAGCTTCTACGAGCAGTACTTC.

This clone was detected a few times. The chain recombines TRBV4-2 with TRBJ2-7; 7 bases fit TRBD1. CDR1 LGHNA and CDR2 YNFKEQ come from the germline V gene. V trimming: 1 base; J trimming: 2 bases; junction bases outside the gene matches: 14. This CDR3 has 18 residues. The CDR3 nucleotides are TGTGCCAGCAGCCAAGGGATGAACTACCGGGACAGCCCCTACGAGCAGTACTTC. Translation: CASSQGMNYRDSPYEQYF.

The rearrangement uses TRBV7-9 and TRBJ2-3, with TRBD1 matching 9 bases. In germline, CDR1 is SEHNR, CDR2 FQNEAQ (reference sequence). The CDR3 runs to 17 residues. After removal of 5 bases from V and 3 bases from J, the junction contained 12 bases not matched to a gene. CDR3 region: CASSPRPGTGLTDTQYF. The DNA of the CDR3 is TGTGCCAGCAGCCCAAGGCCGGGGACAGGGTTGACAGATACGCAGTATTTT.